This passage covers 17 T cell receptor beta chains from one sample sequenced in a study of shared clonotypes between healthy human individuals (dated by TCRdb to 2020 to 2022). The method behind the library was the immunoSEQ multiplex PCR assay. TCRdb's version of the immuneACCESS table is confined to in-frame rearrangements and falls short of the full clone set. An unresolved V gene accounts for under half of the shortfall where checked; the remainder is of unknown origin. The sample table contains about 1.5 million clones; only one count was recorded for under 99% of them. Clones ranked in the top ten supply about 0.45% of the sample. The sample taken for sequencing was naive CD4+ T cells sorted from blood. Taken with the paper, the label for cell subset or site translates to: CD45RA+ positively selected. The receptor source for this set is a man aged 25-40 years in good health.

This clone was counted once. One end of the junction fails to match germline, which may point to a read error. CDR3 bases: TGTGCCAGCAGTATATCCCTACTAAGAGCGAACACCGGGGAGCTGTTTTTT. Its protein is CASSISLLRANTGELFF. This chain uses TRBV27 with TRBJ2-2; D gene ambiguous. This CDR3 has 17 residues. CDR1 is MNHEY and CDR2 is SMNVEV in the germline V gene (reference sequence).

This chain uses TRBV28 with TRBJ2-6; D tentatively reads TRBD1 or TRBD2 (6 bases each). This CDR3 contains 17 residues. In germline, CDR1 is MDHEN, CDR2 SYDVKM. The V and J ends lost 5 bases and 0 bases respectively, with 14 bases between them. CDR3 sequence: CASSAHEGGSGANVLTF. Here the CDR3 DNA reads TGTGCCAGCAGTGCCCATGAGGGGGGCTCTGGGGCCAACGTCCTGACTTTC.

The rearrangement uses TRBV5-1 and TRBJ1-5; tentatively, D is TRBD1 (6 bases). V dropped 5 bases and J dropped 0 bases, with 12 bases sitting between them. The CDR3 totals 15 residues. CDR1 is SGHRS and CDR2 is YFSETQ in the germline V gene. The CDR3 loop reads CASRVGADSNQPQHF. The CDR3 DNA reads TGCGCCAGCAGAGTGGGGGCGGATAGCAATCAGCCCCAGCATTTT. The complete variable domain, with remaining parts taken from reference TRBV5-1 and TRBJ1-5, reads KAGVTQTPRYLIKTRGQQVTLSCSPISGHRSVSWYQQTPGQGLQFLFEYFSETQRNKGNFPGRFSGRQFSNSRSEMNVSTLELGDSALYLCASRVGADSNQPQHFGDGTRLSIL.

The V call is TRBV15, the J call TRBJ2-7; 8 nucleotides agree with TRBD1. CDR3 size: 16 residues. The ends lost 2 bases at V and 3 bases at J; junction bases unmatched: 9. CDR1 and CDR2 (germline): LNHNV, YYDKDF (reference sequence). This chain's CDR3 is CATSRPNPGQDYEQYF. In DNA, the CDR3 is TGTGCCACCAGCAGACCAAACCCGGGACAGGACTACGAGCAGTACTTC. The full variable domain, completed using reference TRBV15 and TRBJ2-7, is DAMVIQNPRYQVTQFGKPVTLSCSQTLNHNVMYWYQQKSSQAPKLLFHYYDKDFNNEADTPDNFQSRRPNTSFCFLDIRSPGLGDTAMYLCATSRPNPGQDYEQYFGPGTRLTVT.

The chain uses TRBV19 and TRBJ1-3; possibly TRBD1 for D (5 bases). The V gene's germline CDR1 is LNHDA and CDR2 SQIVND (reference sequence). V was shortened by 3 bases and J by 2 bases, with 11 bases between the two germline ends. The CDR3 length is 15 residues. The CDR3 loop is CASSIRDPAGNTIYF. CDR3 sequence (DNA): TGTGCCAGTAGTATCAGGGATCCGGCTGGAAACACCATATATTTT.

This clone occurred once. DNA of the CDR3: TGCGCCAGCAGCTTGGACCAGGGGGGTGAAAAACTGTTTTTT. It encodes CASSLDQGGEKLFF. The chain joins TRBV5-1 to TRBJ1-4; 7 bases map to TRBD1. V lost 0 bases, J lost 7 bases, and 3 bases stayed unmatched. This CDR3 has 14 residues. Germline values: CDR1 SGHRS, CDR2 YFSETQ.

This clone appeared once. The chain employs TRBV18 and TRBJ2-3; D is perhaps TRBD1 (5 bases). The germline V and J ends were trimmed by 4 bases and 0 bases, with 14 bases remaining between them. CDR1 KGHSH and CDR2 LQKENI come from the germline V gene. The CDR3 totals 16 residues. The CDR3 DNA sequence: TGTGCCAGCTCACAGTATGAACAGGCTAGCACAGATACGCAGTATTTT. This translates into CASSQYEQASTDTQYF.

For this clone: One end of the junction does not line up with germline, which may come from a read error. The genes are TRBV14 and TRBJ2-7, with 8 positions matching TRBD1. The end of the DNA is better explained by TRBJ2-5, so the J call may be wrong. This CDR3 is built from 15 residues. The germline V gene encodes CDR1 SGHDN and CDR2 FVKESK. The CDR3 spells CVSSGQGGFRETQYF. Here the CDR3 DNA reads TGTGTCAGCAGCGGACAGGGCGGGTTTCGGGAGACCCAGTACTTC.

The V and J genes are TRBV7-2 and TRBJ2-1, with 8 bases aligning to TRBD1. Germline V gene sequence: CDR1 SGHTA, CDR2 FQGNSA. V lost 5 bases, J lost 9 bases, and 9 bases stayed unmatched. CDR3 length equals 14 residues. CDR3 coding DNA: TGTGCCAGCAGCCACACCTCAGGGGGCGGTGAGCAGTTCTTC. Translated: CASSHTSGGGEQFF.

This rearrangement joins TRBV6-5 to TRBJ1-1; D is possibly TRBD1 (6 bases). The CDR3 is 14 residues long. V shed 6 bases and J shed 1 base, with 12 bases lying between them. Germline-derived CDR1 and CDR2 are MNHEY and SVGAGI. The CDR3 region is CASRSQGWNTEAFF. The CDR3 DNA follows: TGTGCCAGCAGGTCCCAGGGGTGGAACACTGAAGCTTTCTTT.

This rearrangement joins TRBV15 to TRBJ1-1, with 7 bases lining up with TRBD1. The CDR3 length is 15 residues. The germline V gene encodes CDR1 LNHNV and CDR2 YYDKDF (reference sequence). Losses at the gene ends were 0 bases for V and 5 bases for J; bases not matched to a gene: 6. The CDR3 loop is CATSRDPNRGTEAFF. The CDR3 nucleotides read TGTGCCACCAGCAGAGATCCTAACAGGGGTACTGAAGCTTTCTTT.

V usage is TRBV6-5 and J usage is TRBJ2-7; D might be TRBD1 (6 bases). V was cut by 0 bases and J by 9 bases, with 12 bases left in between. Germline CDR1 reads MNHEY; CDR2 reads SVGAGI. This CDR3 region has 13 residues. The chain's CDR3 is CASSYSSQGGQYF. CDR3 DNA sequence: TGTGCCAGCAGTTACTCCTCACAGGGCGGGCAGTACTTC.

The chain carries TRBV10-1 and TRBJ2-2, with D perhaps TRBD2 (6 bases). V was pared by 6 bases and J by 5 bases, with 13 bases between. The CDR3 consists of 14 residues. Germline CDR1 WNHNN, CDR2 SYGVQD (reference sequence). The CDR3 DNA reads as TGCGCCAGCAGGCAGGCGGCGGGGACCGGGGAGCTGTTTTTT. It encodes CASRQAAGTGELFF.

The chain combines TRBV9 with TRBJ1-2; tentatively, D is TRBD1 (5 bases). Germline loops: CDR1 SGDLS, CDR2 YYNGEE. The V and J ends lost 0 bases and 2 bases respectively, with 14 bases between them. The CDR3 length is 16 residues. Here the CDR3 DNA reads TGTGCCAGCAGCGTAGGAAGTCAGGGAGTAAACTATGGCTACACCTTC. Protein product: CASSVGSQGVNYGYTF.

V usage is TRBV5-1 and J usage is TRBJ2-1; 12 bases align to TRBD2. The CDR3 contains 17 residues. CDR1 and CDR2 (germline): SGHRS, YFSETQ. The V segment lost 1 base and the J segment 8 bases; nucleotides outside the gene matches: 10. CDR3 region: CASSLLTGTSGWDEQFF. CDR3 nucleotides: TGCGCCAGCAGCTTGCTGACGGGGACTAGCGGGTGGGATGAGCAGTTCTTC.

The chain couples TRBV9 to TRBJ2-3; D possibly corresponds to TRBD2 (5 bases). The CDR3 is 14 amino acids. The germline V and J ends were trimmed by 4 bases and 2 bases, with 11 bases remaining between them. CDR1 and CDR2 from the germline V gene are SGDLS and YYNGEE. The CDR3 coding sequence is TGTGCCAGCAGCCCGGGGAGACTCACAGATACGCAGTATTTT. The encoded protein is CASSPGRLTDTQYF.

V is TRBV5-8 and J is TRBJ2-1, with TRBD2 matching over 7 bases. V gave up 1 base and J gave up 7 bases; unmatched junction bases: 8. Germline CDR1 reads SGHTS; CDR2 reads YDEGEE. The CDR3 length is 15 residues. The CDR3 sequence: CASSLNGRRGNEQFF. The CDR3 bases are TGTGCCAGCAGCTTGAACGGGAGGCGGGGTAATGAGCAGTTCTTC.